This entry describes one T cell receptor beta chain. What it binds is not known. The data were obtained in a study of cytomegalovirus exposure and HLA in healthy donors. Findings of the study overall: Reportedly, fewer N-insertions than the approximately 600-donor mean appeared in an Asian-associated ancestry cluster in a later analysis. A later analysis appeared to link common viral pathogens to several of the most significant clusters. Excluded were some V segments that proved indistinguishable, including TRBV6-2 and TRBV6-3.

V shed 5 bases and J shed 6 bases, with 7 bases lying between them. The germline V gene encodes CDR1 MNHEY and CDR2 SVGAGI. There are 11 residues in the CDR3. Vbeta (60) and Jbeta (13) primers were used in the PCR. The method was immunoSEQ multiplex PCR; TCRdb's version includes in-frame clones alone and lacks a portion of them. Of around 130,000 clones listed, 60% to 85% are singletons. The source of this sequence is a young woman in good health and CMV-seronegative. This sequence joins TRBV6-5 and TRBJ1-2; D remains unclear. The sample was PBMCs. CDR3 nucleotide sequence: TGTGCCAGCAGTCCGGGAAATGGCTACACCTTC. This translates into CASSPGNGYTF.